This T cell receptor beta chain was identified in a study of shared clonotypes between healthy human individuals. Clones were sequenced by immunoSEQ multiplex PCR, and TCRdb holds only the in-frame ones, with some missing. The data show about 1,900,000 clones, about 95% seen once. The naive CD8 fraction comprised CD45RO-negative cells positively selected for CCR7 and excluded terminally differentiated effector memory CD45RA+ cells. Germline loops: CDR1 MNHNS, CDR2 SASEGT. V shed 3 bases, J shed 7 bases, and the junction held 11 bases outside the gene matches. The CDR3 consists of 15 residues. Concerning this clone itself: The antigen is undetermined.

Study-wide findings and caveats: Clonotype sharing among donors likely depends on sequencing depth.

This receptor was taken from a man aged 18 to 29 in good health. Sequencing input: naive CD8+ T cells sorted from blood. The gene calls are TRBV6-1 and TRBJ2-7, with TRBD2 matching over 8 bases. The CDR3 is CASSEVTGGPGEQYF. CDR3 coding DNA: TGTGCCAGCAGTGAGGTTACGGGAGGGCCGGGGGAGCAGTACTTC.